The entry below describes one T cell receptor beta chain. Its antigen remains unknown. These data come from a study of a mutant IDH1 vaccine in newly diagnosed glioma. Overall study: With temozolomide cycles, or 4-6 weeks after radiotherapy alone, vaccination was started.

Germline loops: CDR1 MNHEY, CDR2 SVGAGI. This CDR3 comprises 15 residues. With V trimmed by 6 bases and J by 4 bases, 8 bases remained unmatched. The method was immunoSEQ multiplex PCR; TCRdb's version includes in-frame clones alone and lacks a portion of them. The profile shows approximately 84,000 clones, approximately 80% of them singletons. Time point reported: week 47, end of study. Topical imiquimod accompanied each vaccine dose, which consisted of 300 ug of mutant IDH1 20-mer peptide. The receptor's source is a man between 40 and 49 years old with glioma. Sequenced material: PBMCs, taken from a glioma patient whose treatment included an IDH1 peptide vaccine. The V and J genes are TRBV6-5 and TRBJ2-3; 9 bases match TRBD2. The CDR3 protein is CASSVTSGGSDTQYF. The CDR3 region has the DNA TGTGCCAGCAGCGTGACTAGCGGCGGTTCAGATACGCAGTATTTT.